This TCR beta chain was obtained from a study of cytomegalovirus exposure and HLA in healthy donors. On the study more broadly: About 179 million T cells yielded fewer than 120 million unique TCR beta sequences in earlier analysis.

Germline V gives CDR1 SGHTA, CDR2 FQGTGA. The CDR3 spans 13 residues. The germline V and J ends were trimmed by 2 bases and 7 bases, with 11 bases remaining between them. On this clone: Its cognate antigen is unknown.

General study points: Sequencing artifact likely explains a cluster of highly shared sequence variants.

The PCR employed 60 Vbeta primers together with 13 Jbeta primers. The assay was immunoSEQ multiplex PCR, and TCRdb's table has in-frame clones only and misses some. The table has about 170,000 clones, roughly 80% seen once. The chain carries TRBV7-3 and TRBJ1-2, with no clear D. This TCR was recovered from a girl aged 10 to 17 in good health and CMV-seropositive. The sequenced sample consisted of PBMCs. CDR3 DNA: TGTGCCAGCAGCTTAGGCCCTGAAAGTGGCTACACCTTC. Its translation is CASSLGPESGYTF.